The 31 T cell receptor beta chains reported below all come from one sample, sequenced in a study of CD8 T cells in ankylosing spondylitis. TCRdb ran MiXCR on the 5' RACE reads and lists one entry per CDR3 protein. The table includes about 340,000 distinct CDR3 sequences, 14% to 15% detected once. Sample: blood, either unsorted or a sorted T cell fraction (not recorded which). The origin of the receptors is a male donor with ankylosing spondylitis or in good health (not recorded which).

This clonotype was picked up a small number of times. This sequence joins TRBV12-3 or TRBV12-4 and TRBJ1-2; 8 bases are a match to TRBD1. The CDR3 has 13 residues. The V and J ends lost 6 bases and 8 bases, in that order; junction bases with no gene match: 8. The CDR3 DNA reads TGTGCCAGCAGCACACAGGGGGTATGGGGCTACACCTTC. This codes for CASSTQGVWGYTF.

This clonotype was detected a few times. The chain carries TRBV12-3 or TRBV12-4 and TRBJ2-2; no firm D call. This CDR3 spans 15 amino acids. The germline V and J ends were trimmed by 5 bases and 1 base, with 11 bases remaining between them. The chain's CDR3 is CASSPLPENTGELFF. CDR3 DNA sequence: TGTGCCAGCAGTCCCCTGCCCGAGAACACCGGGGAGCTGTTTTTT.

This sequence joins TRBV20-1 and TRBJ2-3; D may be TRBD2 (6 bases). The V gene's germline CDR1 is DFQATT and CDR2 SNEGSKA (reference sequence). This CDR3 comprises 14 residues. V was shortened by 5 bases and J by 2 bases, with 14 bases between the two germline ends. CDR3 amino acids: CSAPRLEVTDTQYF. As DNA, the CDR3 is TGCAGTGCTCCCCGACTAGAAGTCACAGATACGCAGTATTTT.

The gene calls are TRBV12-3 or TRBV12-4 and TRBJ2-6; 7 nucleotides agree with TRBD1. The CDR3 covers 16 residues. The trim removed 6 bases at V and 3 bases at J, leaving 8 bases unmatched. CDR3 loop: CASRKETGFGANVLTF. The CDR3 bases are TGTGCCAGCAGGAAAGAGACAGGGTTTGGGGCCAACGTCCTGACTTTC.

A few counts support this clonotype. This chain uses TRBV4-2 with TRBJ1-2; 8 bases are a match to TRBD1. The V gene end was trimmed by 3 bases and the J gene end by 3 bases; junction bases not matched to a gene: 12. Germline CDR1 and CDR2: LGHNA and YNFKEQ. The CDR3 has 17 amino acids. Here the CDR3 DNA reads TGTGCCAGCAGCCATACCTCCGGACAGGGCAGGGACTATGGCTACACCTTC. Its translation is CASSHTSGQGRDYGYTF.

CDR3 in amino acids: CASRVTGAGSEKLFF. The CDR3 nucleotides are TGTGCCAGCAGAGTTACAGGGGCCGGGAGTGAAAAACTGTTTTTT. The chain carries TRBV12-3 or TRBV12-4 and TRBJ1-4; TRBD1 matches 7 bases. The CDR3 length is 15 residues. V trimming: 6 bases; J trimming: 7 bases; junction bases outside the gene matches: 11.

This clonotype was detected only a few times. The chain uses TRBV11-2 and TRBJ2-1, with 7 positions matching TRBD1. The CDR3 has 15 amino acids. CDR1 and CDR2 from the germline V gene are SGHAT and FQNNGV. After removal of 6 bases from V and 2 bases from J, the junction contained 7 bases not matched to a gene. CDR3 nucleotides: TGTGCCAGCAGAAACCCGGGACAGACCTACAATGAGCAGTTCTTC. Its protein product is CASRNPGQTYNEQFF.

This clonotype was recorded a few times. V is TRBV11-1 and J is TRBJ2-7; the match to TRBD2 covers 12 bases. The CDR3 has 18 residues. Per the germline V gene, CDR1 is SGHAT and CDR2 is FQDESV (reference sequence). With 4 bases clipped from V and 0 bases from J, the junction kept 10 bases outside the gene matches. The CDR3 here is CASSSPLPTSGSSYEQYF. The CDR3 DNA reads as TGTGCCAGCAGCTCACCACTACCGACTAGCGGGAGCTCCTACGAGCAGTACTTC.

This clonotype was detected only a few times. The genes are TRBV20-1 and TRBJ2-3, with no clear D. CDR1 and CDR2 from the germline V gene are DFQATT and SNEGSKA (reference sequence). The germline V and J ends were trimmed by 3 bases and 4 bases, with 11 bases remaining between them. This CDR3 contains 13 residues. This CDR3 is CSASVVGADTQYF. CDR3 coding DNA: TGCAGTGCTAGTGTAGTTGGAGCAGATACGCAGTATTTT.

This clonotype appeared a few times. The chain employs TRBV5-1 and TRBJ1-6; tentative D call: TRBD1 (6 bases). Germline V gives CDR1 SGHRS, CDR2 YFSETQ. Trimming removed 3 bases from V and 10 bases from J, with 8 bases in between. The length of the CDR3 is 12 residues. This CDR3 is CASSSGDSPLHF. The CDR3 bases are TGCGCCAGCAGCTCAGGGGACTCACCCCTCCACTTT.

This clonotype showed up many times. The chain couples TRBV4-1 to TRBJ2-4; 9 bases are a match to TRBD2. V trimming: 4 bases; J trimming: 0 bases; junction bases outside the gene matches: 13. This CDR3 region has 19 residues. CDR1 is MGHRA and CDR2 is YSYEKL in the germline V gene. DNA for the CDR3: TGCGCCAGCAGCCTTGGACTAGCGAGGTCACTCACAGCCAAAAACATTCAGTACTTC. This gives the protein CASSLGLARSLTAKNIQYF.

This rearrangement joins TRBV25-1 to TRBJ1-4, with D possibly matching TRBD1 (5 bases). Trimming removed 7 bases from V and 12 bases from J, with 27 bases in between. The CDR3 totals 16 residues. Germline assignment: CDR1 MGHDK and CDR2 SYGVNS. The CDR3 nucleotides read TGTGCCAGCACCCCCGACAGTCCCAAAGCGGGCAAGGAACTGTTTTTT. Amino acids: CASTPDSPKAGKELFF.

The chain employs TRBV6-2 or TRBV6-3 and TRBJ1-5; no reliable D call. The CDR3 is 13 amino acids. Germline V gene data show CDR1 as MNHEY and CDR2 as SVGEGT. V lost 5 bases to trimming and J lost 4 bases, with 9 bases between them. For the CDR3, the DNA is TGTGCCAGCAGTGCCGACTGGAATCAGCCCCAGCATTTT. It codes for CASSADWNQPQHF.

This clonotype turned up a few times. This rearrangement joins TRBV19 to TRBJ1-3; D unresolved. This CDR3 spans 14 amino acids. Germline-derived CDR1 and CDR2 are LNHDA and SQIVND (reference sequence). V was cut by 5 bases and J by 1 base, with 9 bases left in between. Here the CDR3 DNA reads TGTGCCAGTAGTGGTACAGTTTCTGGAAACACCATATATTTT. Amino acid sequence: CASSGTVSGNTIYF.

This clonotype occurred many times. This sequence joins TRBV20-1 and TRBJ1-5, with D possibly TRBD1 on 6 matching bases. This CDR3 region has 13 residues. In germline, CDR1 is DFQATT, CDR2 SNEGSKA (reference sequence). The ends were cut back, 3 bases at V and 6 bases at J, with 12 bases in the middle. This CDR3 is CSASTGSSQPQHF. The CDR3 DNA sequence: TGCAGTGCTAGTACAGGGTCCAGTCAGCCCCAGCATTTT.

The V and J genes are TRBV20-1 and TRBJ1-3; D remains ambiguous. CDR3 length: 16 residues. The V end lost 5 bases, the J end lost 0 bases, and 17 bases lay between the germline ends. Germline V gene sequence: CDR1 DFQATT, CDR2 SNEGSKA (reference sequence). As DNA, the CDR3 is TGCAGTGCTGGTCGGTCATTTGGCGTCTCTGGAAACACCATATATTTT. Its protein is CSAGRSFGVSGNTIYF.

CDR3 bases: TGTGCCAGCAGTCGAGGCGAATGGCTACCCAACACCTTC. It specifies CASSRGEWLPNTF. The chain couples TRBV12-3 or TRBV12-4 to TRBJ1-2; D is uncertain. The V end lost 5 bases, the J end lost 12 bases, and 19 bases lay between the germline ends. The CDR3 totals 13 residues.

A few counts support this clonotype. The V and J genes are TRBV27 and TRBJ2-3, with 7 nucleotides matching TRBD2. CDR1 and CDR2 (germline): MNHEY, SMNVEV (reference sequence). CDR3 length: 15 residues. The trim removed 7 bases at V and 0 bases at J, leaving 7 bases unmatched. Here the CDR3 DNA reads TGTGCCAGCAAGAAACTAGCGTTAAGCACAGATACGCAGTATTTT. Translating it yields CASKKLALSTDTQYF.

The CDR3 spells CASRPSSATNEKLFF. In nucleotides, the CDR3 is TGCGCCAGCAGACCGTCATCGGCGACTAATGAAAAACTGTTTTTT. The V and J genes are TRBV5-1 and TRBJ1-4, with unresolved D. There are 15 residues in the CDR3. Germline loops: CDR1 SGHRS, CDR2 YFSETQ. V was shortened by 5 bases and J by 2 bases, with 13 bases between the two germline ends. The full variable domain, in which reference TRBV5-1 and TRBJ1-4 provide the parts outside the CDR3, is KAGVTQTPRYLIKTRGQQVTLSCSPISGHRSVSWYQQTPGQGLQFLFEYFSETQRNKGNFPGRFSGRQFSNSRSEMNVSTLELGDSALYLCASRPSSATNEKLFFGSGTQLSVL.

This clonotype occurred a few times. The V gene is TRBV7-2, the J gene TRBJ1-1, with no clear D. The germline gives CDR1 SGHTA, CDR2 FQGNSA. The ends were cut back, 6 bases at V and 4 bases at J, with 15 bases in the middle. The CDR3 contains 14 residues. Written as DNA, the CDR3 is TGTGCCAGCAGTAGTCCTTCTTTCTTCACTGAAGCTTTCTTT. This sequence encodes CASSSPSFFTEAFF. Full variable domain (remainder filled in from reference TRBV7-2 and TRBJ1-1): GAGVSQSPSNKVTEKGKDVELRCDPISGHTALYWYRQSLGQGLEFLIYFQGNSAPDKSGLPSDRFSAERTGGSVSTLTIQRTQQEDSAVYLCASSSPSFFTEAFFGQGTRLTVV.

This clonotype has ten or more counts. CDR3 sequence: CASRPLESNTQYF. In DNA form, the CDR3 reads TGTGCCAGCAGGCCGTTGGAGAGTAATACGCAGTATTTT. The chain joins TRBV5-6 to TRBJ2-3; D gene ambiguous. Germline-derived CDR1 and CDR2 are SGHDT and YYEEEE. The CDR3 length is 13 residues. V lost 5 bases, J lost 7 bases, and 14 bases lay in between.

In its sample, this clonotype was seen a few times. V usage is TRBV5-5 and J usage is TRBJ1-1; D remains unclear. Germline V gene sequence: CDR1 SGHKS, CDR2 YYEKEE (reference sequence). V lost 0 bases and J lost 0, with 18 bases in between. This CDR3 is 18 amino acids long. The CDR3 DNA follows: TGTGCCAGCAGCTTGGCCGGAGGAACCACTTTTATGAACACTGAAGCTTTCTTT. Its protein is CASSLAGGTTFMNTEAFF.

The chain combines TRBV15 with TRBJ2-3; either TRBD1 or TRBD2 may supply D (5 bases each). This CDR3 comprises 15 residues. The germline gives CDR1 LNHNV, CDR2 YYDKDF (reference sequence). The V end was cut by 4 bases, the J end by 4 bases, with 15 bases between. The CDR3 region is CATSTDGTRADTQYF. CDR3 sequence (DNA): TGTGCCACCAGCACCGATGGGACCCGTGCAGATACGCAGTATTTT.

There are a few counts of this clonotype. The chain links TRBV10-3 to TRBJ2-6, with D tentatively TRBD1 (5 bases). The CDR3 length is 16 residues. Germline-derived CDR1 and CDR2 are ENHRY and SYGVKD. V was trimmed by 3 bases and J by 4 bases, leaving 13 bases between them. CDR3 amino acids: CAISDLQVLGANVLTF. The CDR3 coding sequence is TGTGCCATCAGTGACCTACAGGTATTGGGGGCCAACGTCCTGACTTTC.

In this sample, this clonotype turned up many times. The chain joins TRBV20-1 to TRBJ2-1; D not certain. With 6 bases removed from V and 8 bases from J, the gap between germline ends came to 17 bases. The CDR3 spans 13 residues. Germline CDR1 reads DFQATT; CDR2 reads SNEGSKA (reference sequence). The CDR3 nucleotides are TGCAGTGCCCTCCCGTTTGGAAGGGATGAGCAGTTCTTC. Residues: CSALPFGRDEQFF.

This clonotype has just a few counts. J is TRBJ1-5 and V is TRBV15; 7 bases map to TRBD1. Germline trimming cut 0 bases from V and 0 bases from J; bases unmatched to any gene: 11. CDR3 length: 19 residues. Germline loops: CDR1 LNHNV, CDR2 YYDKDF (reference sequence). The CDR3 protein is CATSRDRRDSLYSNQPQHF. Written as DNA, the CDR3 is TGTGCCACCAGCAGAGATAGGAGGGACAGCCTCTATAGCAATCAGCCCCAGCATTTT.

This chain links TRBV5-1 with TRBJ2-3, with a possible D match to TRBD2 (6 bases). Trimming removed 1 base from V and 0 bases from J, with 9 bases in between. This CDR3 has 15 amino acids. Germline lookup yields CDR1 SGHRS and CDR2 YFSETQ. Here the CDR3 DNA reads TGCGCCAGCAGCTTGCGGGAGCAAAGCACAGATACGCAGTATTTT. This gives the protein CASSLREQSTDTQYF.

For the CDR3, the DNA is TGTGCCAGCAGCGCCCTTCTAGGGGAAGAGACCCAGTACTTC. It codes for CASSALLGEETQYF. The chain joins TRBV4-2 to TRBJ2-5; D possibly corresponds to TRBD1 (5 bases). The CDR3 has 14 amino acids. Germline CDR1 is LGHNA and CDR2 is YNFKEQ. V was shortened by 5 bases and J by 3 bases, with 13 bases between the two germline ends.

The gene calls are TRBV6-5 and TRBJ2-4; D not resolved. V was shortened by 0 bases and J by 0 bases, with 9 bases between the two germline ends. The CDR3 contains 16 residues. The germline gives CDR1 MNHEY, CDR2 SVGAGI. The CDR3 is CASSYSLTKAKNIQYF. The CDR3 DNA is TGTGCCAGCAGTTACTCGCTCACTAAAGCCAAAAACATTCAGTACTTC.

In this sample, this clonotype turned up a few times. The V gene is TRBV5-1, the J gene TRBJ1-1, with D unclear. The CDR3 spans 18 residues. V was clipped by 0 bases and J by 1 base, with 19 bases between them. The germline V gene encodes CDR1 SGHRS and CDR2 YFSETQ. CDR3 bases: TGCGCCAGCAGCTTGGTTGGCAGGAGAACGAACTCGAACACTGAAGCTTTCTTT. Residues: CASSLVGRRTNSNTEAFF.

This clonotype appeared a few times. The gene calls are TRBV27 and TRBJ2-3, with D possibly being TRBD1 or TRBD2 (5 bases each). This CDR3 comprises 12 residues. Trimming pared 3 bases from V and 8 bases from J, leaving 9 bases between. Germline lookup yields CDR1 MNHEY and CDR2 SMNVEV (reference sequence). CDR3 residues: CASSFWGSTQYF. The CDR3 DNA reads TGTGCCAGCAGTTTCTGGGGGAGTACGCAGTATTTT.